This TCR beta chain was profiled in a study of human T cells and chemical hapten exposure. Study in general: Sensitization used 2% DPC on around 2 cm by around 2 cm upper inner arm skin. Study-level results: Expanded TCRs grouped into significantly more large CDR3 similarity clusters than controls produced. Sensitizing to DPC left TCRs with a frequency above 1 in 1000 unaltered.

The time point here: pre-sensitization, week 0. Specified treatment: therapeutic diphenylcyclopropenone sensitization with weekly scalp DPC. Whole blood that had not been fractionated was the source of extracted total RNA. CDR3 length: 14 amino acids. CDR1 and CDR2 (germline): DFQATT, SNEGSKA (reference sequence). Trimming removed 6 bases from V and 4 bases from J; junction bases left unmatched: 5. TCRdb processed the RACE reads anew with MiXCR; each CDR3 protein has one entry. The sample carries 300,000 to 450,000 distinct CDR3 sequences, roughly 5% recorded once. This clonotype was counted at least ten times. The antigen is unknown.

The material was whole blood, obtained in connection with sensitization to the hapten diphenylcyclopropenone (DPC). The source is a woman aged 45 to 65 with alopecia areata. Some clones in this sample may be carry-over from other donors' samples. The chain has TRBV20-1 and TRBJ2-6; TRBD1 aligns across 8 bases. CDR3 amino acids: CSALTGAGANVLTF. The CDR3 DNA follows: TGCAGTGCCCTGACAGGGGCAGGGGCCAACGTCCTGACTTTC.